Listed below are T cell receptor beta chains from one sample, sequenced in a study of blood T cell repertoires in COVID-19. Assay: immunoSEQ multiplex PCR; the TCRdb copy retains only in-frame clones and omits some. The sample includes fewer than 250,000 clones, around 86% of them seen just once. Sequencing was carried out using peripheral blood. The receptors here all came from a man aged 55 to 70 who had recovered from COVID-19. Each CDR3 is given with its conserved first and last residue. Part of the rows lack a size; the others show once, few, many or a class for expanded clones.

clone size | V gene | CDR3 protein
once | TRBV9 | CSLRPNQPQHF
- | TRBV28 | CASSTQGRDTEAFF
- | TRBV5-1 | CASTLQGAYEQFF
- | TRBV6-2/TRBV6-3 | CASSGQAASTDTQYF
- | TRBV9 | CASSGHGTSGGISYNEQFF
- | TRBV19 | CASSAGGVSNQPQHF
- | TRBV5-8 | CASRLKGDQPQHF
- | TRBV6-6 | CASTVTGGHGYTF
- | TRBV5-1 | CASSGQGNGGPRDTQYF
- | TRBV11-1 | CASSPGQGSHYEQYF
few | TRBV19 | CASSFLAGSNQPQHF
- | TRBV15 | CATSPGGRGRDNEQFF
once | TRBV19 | CASSTARGYTEAFF
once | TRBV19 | CASSMAGALGGNTIYF
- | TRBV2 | CASNLRGWTFF
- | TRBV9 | CASSVSGGNTIYF
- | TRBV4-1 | CASSQTTYYEQYF
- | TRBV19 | CASGTLDRVGYTF
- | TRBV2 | CASSRLTSNQETQYF
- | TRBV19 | CASSILINNSPLHF
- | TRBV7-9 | CASSREGGNQPQHF
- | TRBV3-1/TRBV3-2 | CASSQPGGGVEQFF
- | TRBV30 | CAWEGQGVYEQYF
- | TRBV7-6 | CASSLPAEEVLRGTGELFF
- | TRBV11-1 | CASSKPSGRRTGELFF
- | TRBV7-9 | CASSLLALAGETQYF
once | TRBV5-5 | CASSLSSDRGYEQYF
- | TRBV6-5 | CASIGHSYGYTF
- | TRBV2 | CASSRDRGGNTIYF
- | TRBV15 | CATSRDRGRVYEQYF
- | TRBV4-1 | CASSLQENTEAFF
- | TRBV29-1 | CSVDRGGNTEAFF
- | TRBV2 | CASSEQGTGEQYF
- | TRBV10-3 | CAISAAPSSDEQFF
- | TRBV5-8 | CASSSRQGVAHGYTF
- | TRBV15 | CATSRDGGSNQPQHF
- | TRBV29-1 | CSPRIADYNEQFF
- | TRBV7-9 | CASSPPGLPGEQYF
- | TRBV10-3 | CAISEGQANNSPLHF
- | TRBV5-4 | CASSVGQGARTDTQYF
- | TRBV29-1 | CSVEDSTLAGKFF
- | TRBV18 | CASSPEVGSGNTIYF
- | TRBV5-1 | CASSLEASGAQETQYF
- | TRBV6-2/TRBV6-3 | CASSYSSAGSYEQYF
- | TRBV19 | CASSMGRRAFF
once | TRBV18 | CASSPFLPTRDTQYF
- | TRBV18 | CASSPSHMSGQPQHF
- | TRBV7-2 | CASSKDMGGTEAFF
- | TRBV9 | CASSLRVADTQYF
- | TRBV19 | CASTLGASGGIYEQYF
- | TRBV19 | CASSAGLAISYNEQFF
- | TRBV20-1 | CSASERGEDKNIQYF
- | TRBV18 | CASSPAAPLEQYF
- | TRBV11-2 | CASSLVVGVSYEQYF
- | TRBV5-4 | CASSLGGGVNEKLFF
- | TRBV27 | CASSRQGNNSPLHF
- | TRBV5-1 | CASSLNRGRTGELFF
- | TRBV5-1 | CASSFTQGAKQETQYF
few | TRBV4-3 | CASSQGLGGPTTSSYEQYF
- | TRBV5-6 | CASSLWVGAQAHNEQFF